This entry lists 17 T cell receptor beta chains sequenced from one sample in a study of blood T cell repertoires in COVID-19. The protocol was immunoSEQ multiplex PCR, while the TCRdb copy is restricted to in-frame clones and leaves out a portion. The table includes about 160,000 clones, roughly 74% detected once. Sequencing was done on a sample of peripheral blood. The source of these receptors is a woman of 80 years or more with acute or convalescent COVID-19.

The chain carries TRBV6-5 and TRBJ1-4; 8 nucleotides align to TRBD1. The CDR3 runs to 14 residues. V dropped 6 bases and J dropped 7; count of bases not matched to a gene: 7. CDR1 MNHEY and CDR2 SVGAGI come from the germline V gene. Written as DNA, the CDR3 is TGTGCCAGCAGCCGGGGGCAGGGGGCTGAAAAACTGTTTTTT. The encoded protein is CASSRGQGAEKLFF.

The chain has TRBV4-1 and TRBJ1-2; 8 nucleotides line up with TRBD1. The CDR3 sequence is 15 residues long. After removal of 0 bases from V and 2 bases from J, the junction contained 2 bases not matched to a gene. Per the germline V gene, CDR1 is MGHRA and CDR2 is YSYEKL. The CDR3, as DNA: TGCGCCAGCAGCCAAGATAGGGACAGGAACTATGGCTACACCTTC. It encodes CASSQDRDRNYGYTF.

This chain connects TRBV18 to TRBJ2-7, with TRBD1 matching over 7 bases. Trimming at V came to 6 bases and at J to 8 bases, leaving 7 bases not matched to a gene. The CDR3 is 12 amino acids. Germline lookup yields CDR1 KGHSH and CDR2 LQKENI. The CDR3 DNA reads TGTGCCAGCTCCTACCAGGGACAGAAGCAGTACTTC. It encodes CASSYQGQKQYF.

The chain is built from TRBV2 and TRBJ2-7, with 9 bases identical to TRBD1. There are 15 residues in the CDR3. Losses at the gene ends were 5 bases for V and 5 bases for J; bases not matched to a gene: 10. The germline V gene encodes CDR1 SNHLY and CDR2 FYNNEI. DNA of the CDR3: TGTGCCAGCAGTACGGGACAGGGACCCCTGAACGAGCAGTACTTC. It encodes CASSTGQGPLNEQYF.

This chain links TRBV4-1 with TRBJ2-7, with 8 nucleotides matching TRBD2. J was trimmed by 3 bases and V by 0 bases; bases with no gene match: 10. Germline V gene data show CDR1 as MGHRA and CDR2 as YSYEKL. This CDR3 is built from 17 residues. CDR3 coding DNA: TGCGCCAGCAGCCAAGATGACCTCAGCGGGGGCGACTACGAGCAGTACTTC. Translated, it gives CASSQDDLSGGDYEQYF.

This chain connects TRBV6-5 to TRBJ2-3; D is unresolved. The CDR3 totals 14 residues. The V gene lost 2 bases and the J gene lost 2 bases, with 8 bases spanning the gap. Germline CDR1 MNHEY, CDR2 SVGAGI. The chain's CDR3 is CASSYGLFTDTQYF. The CDR3 nucleotides read TGTGCCAGCAGTTACGGCCTGTTCACAGATACGCAGTATTTT.

The gene calls are TRBV6-5 and TRBJ1-1; 7 nucleotides align to TRBD1. Germline CDR1 and CDR2: MNHEY and SVGAGI. The length of the CDR3 is 14 residues. V gave up 5 bases and J gave up 0 bases; unmatched junction bases: 3. CDR3 DNA sequence: TGTGCCAGCAGTCCGACAGGGCTGAACACTGAAGCTTTCTTT. Translated: CASSPTGLNTEAFF.

This sequence joins TRBV4-1 and TRBJ1-2; possibly TRBD1 for D (6 bases). The CDR3 is made up of 16 amino acids. The V and J ends lost 4 bases and 4 bases respectively, with 19 bases between them. The germline CDR1 and CDR2 sequences are MGHRA and YSYEKL. The CDR3 loop is CASSPTEDSATYGYTF. The CDR3 nucleotides read TGCGCCAGCAGCCCAACCGAGGACAGCGCAACCTATGGCTACACCTTC.

The V gene is TRBV19, the J gene TRBJ1-2, with a weak D call TRBD1 (5 bases). Trimming removed 5 bases at V and 5 bases at J, with 12 bases between. Per the germline V gene, CDR1 is LNHDA and CDR2 is SQIVND (reference sequence). The CDR3 has 13 amino acids. For the CDR3, the DNA is TGTGCCAGTAGTCCAACAAGACAGTATGGCTACACCTTC. Its translation: CASSPTRQYGYTF.

The chain carries TRBV28 and TRBJ2-7; D might be TRBD2 (6 bases). V dropped 5 bases and J dropped 6 bases, with 14 bases sitting between them. This CDR3 region has 13 residues. CDR1 is MDHEN, CDR2 SYDVKM, per germline. The CDR3 DNA sequence: TGTGCCAGCAGTCGCTCGGGAGCTTTCGAGCAGTACTTC. The encoded protein is CASSRSGAFEQYF.

V is TRBV7-9 and J is TRBJ1-1; 9 nucleotides match TRBD1. This CDR3 is built from 15 residues. Germline V gene lookup returns CDR1 SEHNR and CDR2 FQNEAQ (reference sequence). After removal of 3 bases from V and 5 bases from J, the junction contained 7 bases not matched to a gene. CDR3 coding DNA: TGTGCCAGCAGCTTTCCTTCGGGACAGGGAACTGAAGCTTTCTTT. Residues: CASSFPSGQGTEAFF.

The V gene is TRBV6-5, the J gene TRBJ2-6, with D maybe TRBD1 (7 bases). Germline V gives CDR1 MNHEY, CDR2 SVGAGI. The V and J ends lost 8 bases and 2 bases respectively, with 13 bases between them. The length of the CDR3 is 15 residues. The CDR3 nucleotides read TGTGCCAGCTTCCCAGGGGGGACTGGGGCCAACGTCCTGACTTTC. As protein: CASFPGGTGANVLTF.

The J gene is TRBJ1-2, the V gene TRBV6-5; D is undetermined. CDR1 and CDR2 from the germline V gene are MNHEY and SVGAGI. The CDR3 is 14 amino acids. V dropped 7 bases and J dropped 4 bases, with 16 bases sitting between them. Here the CDR3 reads CASTQRSGIYGYTF. CDR3 DNA: TGTGCCAGCACCCAAAGGTCCGGGATCTATGGCTACACCTTC.

This rearrangement joins TRBV7-2 to TRBJ2-7, with a possible D match to TRBD1 (5 bases). CDR3 length: 13 amino acids. V gave up 1 base and J gave up 3 bases, with 7 bases separating them. The germline gives CDR1 SGHTA, CDR2 FQGNSA. The CDR3 is CASSLGQYYEQYF. DNA of the CDR3: TGTGCCAGCAGCTTAGGACAGTACTACGAGCAGTACTTC.

This clone appeared a few times. The chain joins TRBV5-1 to TRBJ2-5, with 7 nucleotides matching TRBD2. Per germline, CDR1 SGHRS and CDR2 YFSETQ. The CDR3 runs to 12 residues. V lost 7 bases and J lost 4; bases outside the gene matches: 4. The CDR3 sequence: CASRGVGETQYF. DNA of the CDR3: TGCGCCAGCCGGGGGGTGGGAGAGACCCAGTACTTC.

The chain uses TRBV6-5 and TRBJ2-3; 7 nucleotides line up with TRBD2. Germline values: CDR1 MNHEY, CDR2 SVGAGI. The length of the CDR3 is 12 residues. Trimming took 6 bases from V and 6 from J; bases not matched to a gene: 3. The CDR3 protein is CASRTSADTQYF. CDR3 sequence (DNA): TGTGCCAGCAGAACTAGCGCTGATACGCAGTATTTT.

The chain combines TRBV12-5 with TRBJ1-1; D is possibly TRBD1 (5 bases). This CDR3 comprises 17 residues. The V and J ends lost 5 bases and 7 bases respectively, with 26 bases between them. Germline V gene sequence: CDR1 LGHNT, CDR2 FRNRAP. The CDR3 DNA sequence: TGTGCTAGTGGTGCGGACATGGGGTTACCAACCCGCCTTGAAGCTTTCTTT. This gives the protein CASGADMGLPTRLEAFF.